This TCR beta chain comes out of a study of T-cell reconstitution after alpha-beta-depleted transplantation in children. Study results and limitations: At day 60, the high TCRbeta diversity found in some patients originated from recipient T cells and thymic progenitors that had survived. Among T cells one year after transplant, newly produced cells accounted for most counts and diversity.

Unique molecular identifiers tagged the TCRbeta library. TCRdb called the PCR reads again in MiXCR, with one record for every CDR3 protein. The sample contains 450,000 to 600,000 distinct CDR3 sequences, 10% to 15% of which appear only once. This clonotype was detected ten times or more. The antigen is not known. The specimen was PBMCs, mostly from graft donor cells, collected 360 days after TCRalphabeta/CD19-depleted stem cell transplant. The TCR comes from a male patient under 18 who had a stem cell transplant for acute myeloid leukemia, so the T cells may come from the graft donor.

CDR3: CASSPPGLAYYEQYF. The CDR3 DNA is TGTGCCAGCAGCCCCCCGGGACTAGCTTACTACGAGCAGTACTTC. The chain has TRBV12-3 or TRBV12-4 and TRBJ2-7, with 9 bases that match TRBD2. J gave up 3 bases and V 6 bases, and 9 bases lay outside the gene matches. The length of the CDR3 is 15 residues.